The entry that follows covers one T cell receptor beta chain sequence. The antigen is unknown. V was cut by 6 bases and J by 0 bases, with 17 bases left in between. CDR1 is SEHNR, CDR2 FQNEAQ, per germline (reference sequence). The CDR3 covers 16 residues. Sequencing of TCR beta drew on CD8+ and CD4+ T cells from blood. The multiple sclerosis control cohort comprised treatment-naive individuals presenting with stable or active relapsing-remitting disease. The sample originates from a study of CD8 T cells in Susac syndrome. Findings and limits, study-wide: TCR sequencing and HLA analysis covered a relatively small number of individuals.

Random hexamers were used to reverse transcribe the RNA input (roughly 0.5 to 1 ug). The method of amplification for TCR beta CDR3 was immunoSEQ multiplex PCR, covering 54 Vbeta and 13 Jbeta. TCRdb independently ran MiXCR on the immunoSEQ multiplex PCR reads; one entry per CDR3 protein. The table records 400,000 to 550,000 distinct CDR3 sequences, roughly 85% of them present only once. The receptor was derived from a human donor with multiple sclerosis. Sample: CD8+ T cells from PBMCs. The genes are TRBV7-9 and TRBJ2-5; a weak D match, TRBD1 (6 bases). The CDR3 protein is CASRQCRDTYQETQYF. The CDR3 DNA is TGTGCCAGCAGACAATGCCGGGACACTTACCAAGAGACCCAGTACTTC. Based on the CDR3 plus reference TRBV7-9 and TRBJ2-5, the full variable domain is DTGVSQNPRHKITKRGQNVTFRCDPISEHNRLYWYRQTLGQGPEFLTYFQNEAQLEKSRLLSDRFSAERPKGSFSTLEIQRTEQGDSAMYLCASRQCRDTYQETQYFGPGTRLLVL.